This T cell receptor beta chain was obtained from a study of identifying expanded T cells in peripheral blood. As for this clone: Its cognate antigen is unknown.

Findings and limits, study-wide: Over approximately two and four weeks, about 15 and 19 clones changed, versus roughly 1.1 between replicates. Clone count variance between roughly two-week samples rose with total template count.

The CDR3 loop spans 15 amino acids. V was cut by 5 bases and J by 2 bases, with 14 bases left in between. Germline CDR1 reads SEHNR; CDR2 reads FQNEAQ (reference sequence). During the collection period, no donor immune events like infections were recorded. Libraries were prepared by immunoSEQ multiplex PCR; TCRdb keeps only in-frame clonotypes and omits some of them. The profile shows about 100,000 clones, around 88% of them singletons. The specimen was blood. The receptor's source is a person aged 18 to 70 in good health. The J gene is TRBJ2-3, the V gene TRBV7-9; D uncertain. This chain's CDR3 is CASSPGRHITDTQYF. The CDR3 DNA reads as TGTGCCAGCAGCCCCGGCCGGCATATCACAGATACGCAGTATTTT.